A selection of T cell receptor beta chains follows, all from one sample in a study of T cell repertoires in cytomegalovirus infection. TCRdb re-called the reads with MiXCR, one entry per CDR3 protein. The sample lists about 310,000 distinct CDR3 sequences, around a sixth seen once, with around 11% in the top ten. The source material was PBMCs. The receptors shown here come from a human donor in good health (CMV status not recorded). Some clones in this sample may be carry-over from other donors' samples. CDR3s include the opening cysteine and the closing phenylalanine or tryptophan.

TRBJ1-6	TRBV6-6	CASDRQESSPLHF
TRBJ1-6	TRBV4-1	CASSQARAVHF
TRBJ2-5	TRBV7-2	CASSPTSGGNQETQYF
TRBJ2-1	TRBV5-1	CASSGSGAYNEQFF
TRBJ2-3	TRBV6-5	CASSYGQMSTDTQYF
TRBJ1-1	TRBV6-6	CASSQTLARDAEAFF
TRBJ2-5	TRBV7-2	CASSLQGGQETQYF
TRBJ2-6	TRBV28	CASRGKGQGTGANVLTF
TRBJ2-7	TRBV4-2	CASSQALGLPGQSYEQYF
TRBJ2-7	TRBV6-5	CASSYRLGGSPYEQYF
TRBJ1-1	TRBV19	CASRGGQGYAEAFF
TRBJ2-4	TRBV12-5	CASGQTDPLAKNIQYF
TRBJ1-2	TRBV4-1	CASSQDVISGGIPNYGYTF
TRBJ1-2	TRBV20-1	CSGSKGQASYGYTF
TRBJ2-1	TRBV7-3	CASSQGLAGEDEQFF
TRBJ1-4	TRBV4-2	CASSQDGGDGNEKLFF
TRBJ2-1	TRBV6-1	CASTVLGGTGGNEQFF
TRBJ1-1	TRBV20-1	CSARPVNTEAFF
TRBJ1-1	TRBV7-2	CASNRQGYTEAFF
TRBJ1-2	TRBV5-1	CASSLAVRAEANYGYTF
TRBJ1-5	TRBV15	CATSREDLRDQPQHF
TRBJ2-5	TRBV15	CATSRDNGGQETQYF
TRBJ2-1	TRBV5-1	CASSLAAGVFEQFF
TRBJ2-1	TRBV12-3/TRBV12-4	CASSLIAPTYNEQFF
TRBJ2-2	TRBV6-2/TRBV6-3	CASSQQGELFF
TRBJ1-4	TRBV7-4	CASSSGQGEEKLFF
TRBJ1-6	TRBV28	CASSLGGTLASPLHF
TRBJ2-7	TRBV7-2	CASSLVSSGPTDIYEQYF
TRBJ2-7	TRBV7-2	CASSPGLDESSYEQYF
TRBJ1-6	TRBV2	CASRSEGLRNSPLHF
TRBJ2-3	TRBV7-2	CASCEAGPSTDTQYF
TRBJ1-4	TRBV28	CASSPTGGLGEKLFF
TRBJ2-3	TRBV24-1	CATGDRTNTDTQYF
TRBJ2-7	TRBV12-3/TRBV12-4	CASSQQVRSYEQYF
TRBJ2-1	TRBV18	CASSLDRAANEQFF
TRBJ1-3	TRBV20-1	CSARDSFAGPGNTIYF
TRBJ2-3	TRBV24-1	CATSGNGAGGNTDTQYF
TRBJ1-1	TRBV7-9	CASSPAAGTSKVHEAFF
TRBJ2-7	TRBV28	CASSPAGQGRYEQYF
TRBJ2-7	TRBV6-5	CASSYLSSGGISYEQYF
TRBJ2-2	TRBV10-3	CAHSTGRGTGRTGELFF
TRBJ2-5	TRBV28	CASSQHRGQETQYF
TRBJ1-4	TRBV2	CASSNLMVAEKLFF
TRBJ1-5	TRBV6-5	CASRGLGQPQHF
TRBJ2-2	TRBV12-3/TRBV12-4	CASSLVISGELFF
TRBJ1-1	TRBV7-8	CASSFGTGGDTEAFF
TRBJ1-6	TRBV6-2/TRBV6-3	CASSYSVGQWNGYNSPLHF
TRBJ2-5	TRBV6-5	CASSYPGLDGETQYF
TRBJ2-2	TRBV6-2/TRBV6-3	CASSIGQSPRTGELFF
TRBJ2-3	TRBV5-1	CASSPPLDRVTDTQYF
TRBJ1-2	TRBV20-1	CSAPGGRGQPNYGYTF
TRBJ1-5	TRBV20-1	CSAHRGSGQPQHF
TRBJ1-2	TRBV7-3	CASSLTPDYGYTF
TRBJ2-1	TRBV5-1	CASSWGVLAGLANEQFF
TRBJ2-1	TRBV7-2	CASSSDQTSGRAFF
TRBJ2-7	TRBV7-3	CASSPTSGGSHEQYF
TRBJ2-3	TRBV2	CASSGGLGTDTQYF
TRBJ2-1	TRBV7-2	CASRDGRVPNEQFF
TRBJ1-5	TRBV2	CASNGGVLNQPQHF